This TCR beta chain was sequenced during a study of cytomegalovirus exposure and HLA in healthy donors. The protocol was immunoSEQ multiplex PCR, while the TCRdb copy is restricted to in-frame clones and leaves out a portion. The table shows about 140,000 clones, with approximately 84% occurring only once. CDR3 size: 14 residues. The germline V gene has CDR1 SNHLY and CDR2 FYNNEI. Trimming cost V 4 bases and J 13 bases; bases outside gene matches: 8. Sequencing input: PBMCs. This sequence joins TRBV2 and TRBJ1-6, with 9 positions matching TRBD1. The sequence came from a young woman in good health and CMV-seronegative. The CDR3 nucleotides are TGTGCCAGCAGTGTGGACAGGGGAAATCCTCCCCTCCACTTT. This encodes CASSVDRGNPPLHF.